A single sample is the source of the 20 T cell receptor beta chains below, sequenced in a study of T cells in Graves' hyperthyroidism and ophthalmopathy. RNA transcripts served as the template for amplifying TCR beta CDR3 regions. The study used the HTBI primer set for a first-round RT-PCR of the TCR CDR3. TCRdb passed the multiplex PCR reads through MiXCR, listing each CDR3 protein once. The sample includes hundreds of thousands of distinct CDR3 sequences, about 15% seen only once; the top ten take roughly 5.7%. The sample consisted of blood. These receptors were collected from a woman between 25 and 40 years old with Graves' hyperthyroidism that later progressed to Graves' ophthalmopathy.

The CDR3 DNA sequence: TGCAGTGGAGGGGAGGAGAGCAATCAGCCCCAGCATTTT. Translation: CSGGEESNQPQHF. The chain joins TRBV20-1 to TRBJ1-5, with TRBD1 as a possible D gene (5 bases). CDR1 is DFQATT, CDR2 SNEGSKA, per germline (reference sequence). Trimming left V 7 bases short and J 1 base short, with 11 bases between. CDR3 length equals 13 residues.

This clonotype has at least ten counts. This chain connects TRBV7-2 to TRBJ2-3, with TRBD2 matching over 13 bases. This CDR3 is built from 17 residues. Trimming removed 4 bases from V and 2 bases from J; junction bases left unmatched: 6. Germline CDR1 and CDR2: SGHTA and FQGNSA. The chain's CDR3 is CASSSRGLAGYTDTQYF. DNA for the CDR3: TGTGCCAGCAGCTCCAGGGGACTAGCGGGATACACAGATACGCAGTATTTT.

The genes are TRBV20-1 and TRBJ2-1; maybe TRBD1 (6 bases). The CDR3 sequence is 13 residues long. Trimming took 7 bases from V and 9 from J, leaving 19 bases between them. From germline, CDR1 is DFQATT and CDR2 SNEGSKA (reference sequence). The CDR3 sequence: CSGGTGISGEQFF. CDR3 bases: TGCAGTGGAGGAACAGGGATATCGGGTGAGCAGTTCTTC.

This clonotype was counted between two and nine times. The chain carries TRBV15 and TRBJ2-5; D remains unclear. The CDR3 loop spans 11 amino acids. Germline CDR1 reads LNHNV; CDR2 reads YYDKDF (reference sequence). V lost 1 base and J lost 5, with 2 bases in between. The DNA of the CDR3 is TGTGCCACCAGCAGAGCGGAGACCCAGTACTTC. Protein sequence: CATSRAETQYF.

This clonotype was picked up a small number of times. V gene TRBV20-1 combines with J gene TRBJ1-3; 12 bases are shared with TRBD1. J gave up 2 bases and V 6 bases, and 14 bases lay outside the gene matches. Germline assignment: CDR1 DFQATT and CDR2 SNEGSKA (reference sequence). CDR3 length: 18 amino acids. In nucleotides, the CDR3 is TGCAGTGCAAAGTCAAGGGACAGGGGGCTAATAGCTGGAAACACCATATATTTT. This codes for CSAKSRDRGLIAGNTIYF.

This clonotype has a count of ten or more. CDR3 bases: TGTGCCAGCAGCTTAGACCGGACTAGCGGGAGCACAGATACGCAGTATTTT. Its translation: CASSLDRTSGSTDTQYF. This chain links TRBV7-8 with TRBJ2-3, with TRBD2 matching over 11 bases. The trim removed 1 base at V and 0 bases at J, leaving 3 bases unmatched. CDR3 length: 17 amino acids. The germline V gene has CDR1 SGHVS and CDR2 FQNEAQ.

This clonotype was recorded many times. The chain couples TRBV5-1 to TRBJ1-1; D is unclear. The V end was cut by 0 bases, the J end by 5 bases, with 11 bases between. The CDR3 has 14 amino acids. Looked up from germline, CDR1 is SGHRS and CDR2 is YFSETQ. In DNA form, the CDR3 reads TGCGCCAGCAGCTTGGAAGGGAAGGGAACTGAAGCTTTCTTT. This encodes CASSLEGKGTEAFF.

The chain combines TRBV4-2 with TRBJ2-4, with TRBD2 matching over 14 bases. V lost 0 bases to trimming and J lost 8 bases; unmatched junction nucleotides: 3. The CDR3 runs 16 residues. In germline, CDR1 is LGHNA, CDR2 YNFKEQ. Here the CDR3 DNA reads TGTGCCAGCAGCCAAGAAGGGACTAGCGGGAGTGACATTCAGTACTTC. Its protein is CASSQEGTSGSDIQYF.

The chain joins TRBV5-4 to TRBJ2-3; 7 positions agree with TRBD2. The V gene end was trimmed by 0 bases and the J gene end by 1 base; junction bases not matched to a gene: 11. The germline CDR1 and CDR2 sequences are SGHNT and YYREEE (reference sequence). CDR3 size: 18 residues. The CDR3 protein is CASSLALGLADGTDTQYF. DNA of the CDR3: TGTGCCAGCAGCTTGGCCCTGGGGCTAGCGGATGGCACAGATACGCAGTATTTT.

This clonotype showed up many times. The gene calls are TRBV6-1 and TRBJ2-7; D possibly corresponds to TRBD2 (6 bases). CDR3 length: 13 residues. Germline assignment: CDR1 MNHNS and CDR2 SASEGT. The V gene lost 5 bases and the J gene lost 6 bases, with 14 bases spanning the gap. The CDR3 DNA follows: TGTGCCAGCAGTCCTGGGACTTTGCGCGAGCAGTACTTC. Translation gives CASSPGTLREQYF.

This sequence joins TRBV9 and TRBJ2-7; no reliable D call. CDR1 and CDR2 from the germline V gene are SGDLS and YYNGEE. The CDR3 has 14 amino acids. Trimming took off 0 bases at V and 2 bases at J, with 9 bases between the two ends. This chain's CDR3 is CASSVDSAPYEQYF. CDR3 sequence (DNA): TGTGCCAGCAGCGTAGATTCTGCCCCCTACGAGCAGTACTTC.

At least ten counts were recorded for this clonotype. CDR3 in amino acids: CASSPLGVNTQYF. For the CDR3, the DNA is TGTGCCAGCAGTCCGCTGGGGGTGAATACGCAGTATTTT. The chain joins TRBV28 to TRBJ2-3, with D perhaps TRBD1 or TRBD2 (5 bases each). The CDR3 is 13 residues long. Germline V gene data show CDR1 as MDHEN and CDR2 as SYDVKM. V was trimmed by 5 bases and J by 7 bases, leaving 13 bases between them.

This clonotype was found many times. The chain is built from TRBV24-1 and TRBJ1-2, with D unresolved. The CDR3 length is 13 residues. From germline, CDR1 is KGHDR and CDR2 SFDVKD. V was cut by 4 bases and J by 2 bases, with 7 bases left in between. CDR3 bases: TGTGCCACCAGTGACTACGACAACTATGGCTACACCTTC. It encodes CATSDYDNYGYTF.

This clonotype has only a few counts. CDR3 coding DNA: TGTGCCAGCAGCTTACGCTGGCAGGAGCTAAACTATGGCTACACCTTC. It is translated as CASSLRWQELNYGYTF. V gene TRBV11-2 combines with J gene TRBJ1-2; no definite D call. This CDR3 has 16 residues. V was trimmed by 2 bases and J by 2 bases, leaving 15 bases between them. The germline CDR1 and CDR2 sequences are SGHAT and FQNNGV.

The chain carries TRBV4-1 and TRBJ1-5, with 12 bases fitting TRBD1. Per germline, CDR1 MGHRA and CDR2 YSYEKL. This CDR3 is built from 17 residues. Losses at the gene ends were 1 base for V and 6 bases for J; bases not matched to a gene: 7. The CDR3 DNA reads TGCGCCAGCAGCCAAGGTTTCGGGGGACAGGGGGCTCAGCCCCAGCATTTT. Protein: CASSQGFGGQGAQPQHF.

In regard to this clonotype: This likely comes from a read error, as the CDR3 has no conserved phenylalanine or tryptophan at its end. The genes are TRBV10-3 and TRBJ1-1; D ambiguous. V lost 6 bases, J lost 0 bases, and 29 bases lay in between. Germline V gene lookup returns CDR1 ENHRY and CDR2 SYGVKD. The CDR3 has 20 residues. CDR3 sequence reads: CAISRNLPTPGSPMNTEAFL. Here the CDR3 DNA reads TGTGCCATCAGCCGAAACCTCCCAACTCCCGGCAGTCCCATGAACACTGAAGCTTTCCTT.

V and J are TRBV11-3 and TRBJ2-5; the D is unclear. From germline, CDR1 is SGHNT and CDR2 YENEEA. Trimming removed 1 base from V and 5 bases from J, with 11 bases in between. The CDR3 is 14 residues long. DNA for the CDR3: TGTGCCAGCAGCTTAGCTCACCAGGAGGAGACCCAGTACTTC. It codes for CASSLAHQEETQYF.

This clonotype has a count of ten or more. The genes are TRBV2 and TRBJ1-1; D unclear. In germline, CDR1 is SNHLY, CDR2 FYNNEI. The CDR3 has 12 amino acids. V was shortened by 3 bases and J by 6 bases, with 8 bases between the two germline ends. CDR3 in DNA: TGTGCCAGCAGTGAGATTAACGCTGAAGCTTTCTTT. Its protein product is CASSEINAEAFF.

This clonotype was counted at least ten times. The rearrangement links TRBV11-3 to TRBJ2-2; TRBD2 aligns across 9 bases. Trimming took 5 bases from V and 3 from J; bases not matched to a gene: 4. CDR3 length: 15 residues. Germline V gene lookup returns CDR1 SGHNT and CDR2 YENEEA. CDR3 coding DNA: TGTGCCAGCAGCAGGGCGGGAGGGTACACCGGGGAGCTGTTTTTT. Protein sequence: CASSRAGGYTGELFF. The full variable domain, rest sourced from reference TRBV11-3 and TRBJ2-2, is EAGVVQSPRYKIIEKKQPVAFWCNPISGHNTLYWYLQNLGQGPELLIRYENEEAVDDSQLPKDRFSAERLKGVDSTLKIQPAELGDSAVYLCASSRAGGYTGELFFGEGSRLTVL.

This clonotype was seen at least ten times. The chain has TRBV3-1 and TRBJ2-7; D possibly corresponds to TRBD2 (5 bases). The CDR3 covers 14 residues. V was clipped by 8 bases and J by 7 bases, with 21 bases between them. Germline CDR1 is LGHDT and CDR2 is YNNKEL (reference sequence). This chain's CDR3 is CASLRPVSGREQYF. The CDR3 DNA is TGTGCCAGCTTAAGACCCGTGTCGGGAAGGGAGCAGTACTTC.